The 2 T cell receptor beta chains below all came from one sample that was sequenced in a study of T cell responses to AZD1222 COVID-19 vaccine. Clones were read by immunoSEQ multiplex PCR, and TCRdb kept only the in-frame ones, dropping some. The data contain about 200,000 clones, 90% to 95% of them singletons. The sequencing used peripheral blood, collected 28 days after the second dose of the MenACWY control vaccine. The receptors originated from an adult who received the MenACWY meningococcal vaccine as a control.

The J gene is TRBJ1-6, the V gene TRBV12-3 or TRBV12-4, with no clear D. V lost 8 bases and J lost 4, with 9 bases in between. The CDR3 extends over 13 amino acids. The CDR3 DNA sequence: TGTGCCAGCCGGGTTCTTTATAATTCACCCCTCCACTTT. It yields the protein CASRVLYNSPLHF.

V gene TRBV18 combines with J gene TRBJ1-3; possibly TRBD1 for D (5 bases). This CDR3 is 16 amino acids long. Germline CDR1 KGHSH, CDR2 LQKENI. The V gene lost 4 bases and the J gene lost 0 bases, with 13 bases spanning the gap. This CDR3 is CASSLRDSDSGNTIYF. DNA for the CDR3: TGTGCCAGCTCACTACGGGACTCAGACTCTGGAAACACCATATATTTT.